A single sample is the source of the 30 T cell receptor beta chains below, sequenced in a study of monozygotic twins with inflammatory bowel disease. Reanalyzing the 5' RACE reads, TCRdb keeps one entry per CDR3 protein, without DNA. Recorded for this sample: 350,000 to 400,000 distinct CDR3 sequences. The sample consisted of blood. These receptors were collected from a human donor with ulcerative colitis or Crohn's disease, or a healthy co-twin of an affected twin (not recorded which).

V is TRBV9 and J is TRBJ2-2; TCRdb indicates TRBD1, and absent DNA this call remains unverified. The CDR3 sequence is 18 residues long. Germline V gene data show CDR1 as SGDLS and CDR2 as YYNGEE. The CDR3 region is CASSVRDRGRSNTGELFF.

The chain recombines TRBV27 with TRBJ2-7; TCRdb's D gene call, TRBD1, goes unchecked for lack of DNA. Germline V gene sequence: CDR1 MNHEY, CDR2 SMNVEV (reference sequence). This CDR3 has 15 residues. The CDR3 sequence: CASSSIGTGSYEQYF.

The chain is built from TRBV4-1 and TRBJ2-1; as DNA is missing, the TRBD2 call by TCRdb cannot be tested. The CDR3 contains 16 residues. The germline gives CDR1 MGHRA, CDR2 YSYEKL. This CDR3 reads CASSQVERGGQGEQFF.

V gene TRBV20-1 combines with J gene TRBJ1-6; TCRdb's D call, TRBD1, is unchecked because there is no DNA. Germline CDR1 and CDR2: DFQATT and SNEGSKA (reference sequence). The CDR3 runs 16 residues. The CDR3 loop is CSARDPVAGGNSPLHF.

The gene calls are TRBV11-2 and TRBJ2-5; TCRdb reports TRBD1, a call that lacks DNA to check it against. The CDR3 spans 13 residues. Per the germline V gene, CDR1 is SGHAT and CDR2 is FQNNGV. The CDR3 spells CASSLGERETQYF.

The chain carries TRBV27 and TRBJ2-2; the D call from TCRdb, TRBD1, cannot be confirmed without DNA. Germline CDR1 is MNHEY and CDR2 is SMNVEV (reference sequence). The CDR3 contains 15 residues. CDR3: CASSGTGYSTGELFF.

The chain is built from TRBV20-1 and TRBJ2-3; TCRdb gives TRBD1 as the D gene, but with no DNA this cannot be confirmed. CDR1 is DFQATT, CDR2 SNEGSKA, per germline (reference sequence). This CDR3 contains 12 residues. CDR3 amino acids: CSASPGTDTQYF.

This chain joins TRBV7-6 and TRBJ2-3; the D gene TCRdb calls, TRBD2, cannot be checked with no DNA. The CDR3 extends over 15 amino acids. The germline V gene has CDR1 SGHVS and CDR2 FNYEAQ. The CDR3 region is CASSLAPSGTDTQYF. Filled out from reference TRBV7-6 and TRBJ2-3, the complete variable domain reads GAGVSQSPRYKVTKRGQDVALRCDPISGHVSLYWYRQALGQGPEFLTYFNYEAQQDKSGLPNDRFSAERPEGSISTLTIQRTEQRDSAMYRCASSLAPSGTDTQYFGPGTRLTVL.

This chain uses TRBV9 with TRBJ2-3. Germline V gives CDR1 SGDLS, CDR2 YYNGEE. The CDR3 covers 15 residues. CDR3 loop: CASNQRPGGADTQYF.

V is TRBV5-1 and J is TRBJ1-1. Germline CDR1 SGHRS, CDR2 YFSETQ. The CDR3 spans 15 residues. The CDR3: CASSRVTTGNTEAFF.

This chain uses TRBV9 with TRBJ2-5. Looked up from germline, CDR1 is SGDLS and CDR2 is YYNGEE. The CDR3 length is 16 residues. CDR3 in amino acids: CASSVGEAISRETQYF.

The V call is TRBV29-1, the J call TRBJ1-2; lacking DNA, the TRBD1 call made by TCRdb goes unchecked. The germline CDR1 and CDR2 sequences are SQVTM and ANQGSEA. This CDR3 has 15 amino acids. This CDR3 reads CSVSGGVTSNYGYTF.

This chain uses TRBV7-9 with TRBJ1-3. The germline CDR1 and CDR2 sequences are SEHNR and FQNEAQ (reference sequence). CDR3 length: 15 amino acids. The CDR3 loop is CASSLTFTTGNTIYF.

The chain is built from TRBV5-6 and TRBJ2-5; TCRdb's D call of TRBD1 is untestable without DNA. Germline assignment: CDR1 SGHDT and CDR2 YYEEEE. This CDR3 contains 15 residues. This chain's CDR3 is CASSSTTGTQETQYF.

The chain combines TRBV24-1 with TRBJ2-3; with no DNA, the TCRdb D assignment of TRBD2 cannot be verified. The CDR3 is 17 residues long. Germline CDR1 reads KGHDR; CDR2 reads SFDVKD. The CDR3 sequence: CATSDPGTSGGTDTQYF.

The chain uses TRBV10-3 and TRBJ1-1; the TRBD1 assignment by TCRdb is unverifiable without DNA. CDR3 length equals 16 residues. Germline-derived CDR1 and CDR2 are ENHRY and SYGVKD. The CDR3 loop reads CAISERSGQGHTEAFF.

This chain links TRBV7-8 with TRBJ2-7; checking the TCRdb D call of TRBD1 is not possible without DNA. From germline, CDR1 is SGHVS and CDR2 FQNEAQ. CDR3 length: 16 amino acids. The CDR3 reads CASSFGTGTGNYEQYF. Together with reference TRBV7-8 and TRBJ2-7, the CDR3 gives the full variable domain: GAGVSQSPRYKVAKRGQDVALRCDPISGHVSLFWYQQALGQGPEFLTYFQNEAQLDKSGLPSDRFFAERPEGSVSTLKIQRTQQEDSAVYLCASSFGTGTGNYEQYFGPGTRLTVT.

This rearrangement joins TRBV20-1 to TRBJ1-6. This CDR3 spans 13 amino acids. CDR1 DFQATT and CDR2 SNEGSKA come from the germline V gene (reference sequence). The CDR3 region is CSASDGRNSPLHF.

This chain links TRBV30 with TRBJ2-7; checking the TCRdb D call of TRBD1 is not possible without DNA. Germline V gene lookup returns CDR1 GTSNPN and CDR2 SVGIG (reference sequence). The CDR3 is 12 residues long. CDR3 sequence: CAWSVVGPEQYF.

The CDR3 region is CSATTGLITEAFF. The chain has TRBV20-1 and TRBJ1-1. Per germline, CDR1 DFQATT and CDR2 SNEGSKA (reference sequence). The CDR3 is made up of 13 amino acids.

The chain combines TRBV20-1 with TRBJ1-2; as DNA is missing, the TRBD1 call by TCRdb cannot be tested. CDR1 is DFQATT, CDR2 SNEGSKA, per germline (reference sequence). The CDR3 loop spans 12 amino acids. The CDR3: CSVKGGGRGYTF.

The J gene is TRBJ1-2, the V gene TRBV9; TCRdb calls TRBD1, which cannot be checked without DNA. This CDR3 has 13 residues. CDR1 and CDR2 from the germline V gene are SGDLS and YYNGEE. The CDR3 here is CASSQVGDAGYTF.

CDR3 protein: CASSYNPGNTEAFF. The rearrangement links TRBV5-1 to TRBJ1-1; absent DNA, TCRdb's TRBD1 call cannot be checked. The CDR3 spans 14 residues. Germline V gene lookup returns CDR1 SGHRS and CDR2 YFSETQ.

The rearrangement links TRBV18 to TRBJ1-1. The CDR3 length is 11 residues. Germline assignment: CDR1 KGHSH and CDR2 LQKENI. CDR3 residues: CASSPTTEAFF.

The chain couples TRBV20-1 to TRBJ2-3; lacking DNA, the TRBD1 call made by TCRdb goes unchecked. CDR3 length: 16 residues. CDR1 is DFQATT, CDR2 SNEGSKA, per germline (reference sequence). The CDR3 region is CSASMGRGSLTDTQYF.

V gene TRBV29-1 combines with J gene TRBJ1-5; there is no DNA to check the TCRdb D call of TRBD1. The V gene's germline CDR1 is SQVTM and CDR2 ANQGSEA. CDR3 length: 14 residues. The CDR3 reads CSVSGSRGDQPQHF.

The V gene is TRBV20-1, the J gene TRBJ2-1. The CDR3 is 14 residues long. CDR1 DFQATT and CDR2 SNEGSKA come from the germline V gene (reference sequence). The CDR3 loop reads CSAQPFRQYNEQFF.

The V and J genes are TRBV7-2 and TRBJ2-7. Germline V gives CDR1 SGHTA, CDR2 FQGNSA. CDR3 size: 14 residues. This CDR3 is CASSLDLRSYEQYF.

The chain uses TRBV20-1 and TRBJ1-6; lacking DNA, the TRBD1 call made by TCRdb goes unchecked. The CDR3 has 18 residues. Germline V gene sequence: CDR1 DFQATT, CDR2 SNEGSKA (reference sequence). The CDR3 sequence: CSALWSGQRSSYNSPLHF.

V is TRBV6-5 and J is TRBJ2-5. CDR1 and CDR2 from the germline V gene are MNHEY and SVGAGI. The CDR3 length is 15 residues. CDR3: CASSYSFGVSETQYF.